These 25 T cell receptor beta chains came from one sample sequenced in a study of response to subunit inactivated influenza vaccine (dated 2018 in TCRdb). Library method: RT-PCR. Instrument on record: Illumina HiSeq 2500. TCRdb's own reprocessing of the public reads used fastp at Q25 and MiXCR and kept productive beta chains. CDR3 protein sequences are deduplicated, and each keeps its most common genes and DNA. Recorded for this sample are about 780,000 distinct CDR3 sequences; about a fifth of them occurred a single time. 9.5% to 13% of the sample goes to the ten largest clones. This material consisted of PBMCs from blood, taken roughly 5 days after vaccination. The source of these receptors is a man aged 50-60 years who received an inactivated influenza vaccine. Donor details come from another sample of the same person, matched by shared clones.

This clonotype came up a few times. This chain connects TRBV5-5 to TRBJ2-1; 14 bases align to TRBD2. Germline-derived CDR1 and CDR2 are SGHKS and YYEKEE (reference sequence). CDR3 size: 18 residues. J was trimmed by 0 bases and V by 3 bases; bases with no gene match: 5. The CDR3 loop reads CASSSGLAGVPSYNEQFF. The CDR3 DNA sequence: TGTGCCAGCAGCTCGGGACTAGCGGGAGTCCCCTCCTACAATGAGCAGTTCTTC.

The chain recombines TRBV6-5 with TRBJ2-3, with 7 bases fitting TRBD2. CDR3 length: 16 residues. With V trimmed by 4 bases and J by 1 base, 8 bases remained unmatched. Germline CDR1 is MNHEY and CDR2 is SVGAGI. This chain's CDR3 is CASSSLAVLGTDTQYF. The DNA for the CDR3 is TGTGCCAGCAGTTCCCTAGCGGTCCTAGGCACAGATACGCAGTATTTT.

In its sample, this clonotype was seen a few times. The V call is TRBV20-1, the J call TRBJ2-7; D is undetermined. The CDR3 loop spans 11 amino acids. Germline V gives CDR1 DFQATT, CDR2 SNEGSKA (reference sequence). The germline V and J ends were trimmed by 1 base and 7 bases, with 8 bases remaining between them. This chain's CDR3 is CSARGLGEQYF. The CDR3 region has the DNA TGCAGTGCTAGAGGTTTGGGGGAGCAGTACTTC.

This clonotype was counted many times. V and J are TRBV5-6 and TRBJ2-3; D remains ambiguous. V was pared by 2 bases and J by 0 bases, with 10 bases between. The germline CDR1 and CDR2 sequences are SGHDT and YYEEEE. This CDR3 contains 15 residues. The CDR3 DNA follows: TGTGCCAGCAGCTTTGTGGACGGTAGCACAGATACGCAGTATTTT. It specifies CASSFVDGSTDTQYF.

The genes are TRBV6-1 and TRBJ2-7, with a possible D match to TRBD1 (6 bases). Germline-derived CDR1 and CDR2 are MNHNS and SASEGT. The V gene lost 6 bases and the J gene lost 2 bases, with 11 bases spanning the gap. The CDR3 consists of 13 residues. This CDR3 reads CASSRTATYEQYF. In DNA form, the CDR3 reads TGTGCCAGCAGCCGGACAGCTACCTACGAGCAGTACTTC.

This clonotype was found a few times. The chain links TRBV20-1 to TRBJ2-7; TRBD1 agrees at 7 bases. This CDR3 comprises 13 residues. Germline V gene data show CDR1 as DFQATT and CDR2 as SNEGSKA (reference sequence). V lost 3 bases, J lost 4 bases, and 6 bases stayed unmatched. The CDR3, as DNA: TGCAGTGCTAGTAGCTCCAGGGGGTACGAGCAGTACTTC. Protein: CSASSSRGYEQYF.

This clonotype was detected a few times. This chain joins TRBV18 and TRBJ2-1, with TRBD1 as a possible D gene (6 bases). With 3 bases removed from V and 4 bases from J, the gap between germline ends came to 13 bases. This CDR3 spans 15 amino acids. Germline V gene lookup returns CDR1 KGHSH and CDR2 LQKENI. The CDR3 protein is CASSPSGTLYNEQFF. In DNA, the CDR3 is TGTGCCAGCTCACCCTCCGGGACACTGTACAATGAGCAGTTCTTC. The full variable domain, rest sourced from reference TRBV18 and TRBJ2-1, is NAGVMQNPRHLVRRRGQEARLRCSPMKGHSHVYWYRQLPEEGLKFMVYLQKENIIDESGMPKERFSAEFPKEGPSILRIQQVVRGDSAAYFCASSPSGTLYNEQFFGPGTRLTVL.

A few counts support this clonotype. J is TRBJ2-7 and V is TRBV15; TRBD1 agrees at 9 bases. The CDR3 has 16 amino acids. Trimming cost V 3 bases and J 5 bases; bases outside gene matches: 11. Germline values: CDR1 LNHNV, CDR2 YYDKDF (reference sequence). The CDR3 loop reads CATSSRRTGVFDEQYF. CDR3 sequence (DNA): TGTGCCACCAGCAGTCGAAGGACAGGGGTTTTCGACGAGCAGTACTTC. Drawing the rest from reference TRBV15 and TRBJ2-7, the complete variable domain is DAMVIQNPRYQVTQFGKPVTLSCSQTLNHNVMYWYQQKSSQAPKLLFHYYDKDFNNEADTPDNFQSRRPNTSFCFLDIRSPGLGDTAMYLCATSSRRTGVFDEQYFGPGTRLTVT.

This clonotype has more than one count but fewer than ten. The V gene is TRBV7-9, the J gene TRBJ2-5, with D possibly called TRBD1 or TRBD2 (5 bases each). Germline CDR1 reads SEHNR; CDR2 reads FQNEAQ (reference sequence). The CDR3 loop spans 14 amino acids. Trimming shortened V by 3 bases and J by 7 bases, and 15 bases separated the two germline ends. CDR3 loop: CASSFGTNPGTQYF. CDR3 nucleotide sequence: TGTGCCAGCAGCTTTGGGACCAACCCAGGGACCCAGTACTTC.

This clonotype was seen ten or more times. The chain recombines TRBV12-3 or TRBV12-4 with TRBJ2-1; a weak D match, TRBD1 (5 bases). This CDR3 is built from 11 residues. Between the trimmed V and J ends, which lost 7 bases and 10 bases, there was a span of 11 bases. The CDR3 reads CASNRAGEQFF. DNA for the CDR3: TGTGCCAGCAACCGGGCAGGGGAGCAGTTCTTC.

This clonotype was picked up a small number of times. The CDR3 DNA sequence: TGTGCCAGCGCCCCCTCGGGGCGCTGGGGTCAGCCCCAGCATTTT. As protein: CASAPSGRWGQPQHF. The chain couples TRBV6-2 or TRBV6-3 to TRBJ1-5; perhaps TRBD1 as D (5 bases). Per the germline V gene, CDR1 is MNHEY and CDR2 is SVGEGT. This CDR3 spans 15 amino acids. Trimming removed 8 bases at V and 6 bases at J, with 20 bases between.

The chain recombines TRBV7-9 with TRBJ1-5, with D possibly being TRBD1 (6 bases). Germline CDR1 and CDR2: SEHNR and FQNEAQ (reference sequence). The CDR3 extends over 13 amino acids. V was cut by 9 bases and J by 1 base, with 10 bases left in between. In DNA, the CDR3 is TGTGCCAGTTCGGACAGCAGCAATCAGCCCCAGCATTTT. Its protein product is CASSDSSNQPQHF. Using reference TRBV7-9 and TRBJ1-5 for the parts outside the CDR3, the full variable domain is DTGVSQNPRHKITKRGQNVTFRCDPISEHNRLYWYRQTLGQGPEFLTYFQNEAQLEKSRLLSDRFSAERPKGSFSTLEIQRTEQGDSAMYLCASSDSSNQPQHFGDGTRLSIL.

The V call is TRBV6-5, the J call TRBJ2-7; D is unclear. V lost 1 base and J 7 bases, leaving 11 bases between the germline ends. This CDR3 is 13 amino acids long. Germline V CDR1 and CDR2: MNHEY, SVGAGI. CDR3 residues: CASSYLAGLEQYF. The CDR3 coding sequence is TGTGCCAGCAGTTACTTGGCCGGATTGGAGCAGTACTTC.

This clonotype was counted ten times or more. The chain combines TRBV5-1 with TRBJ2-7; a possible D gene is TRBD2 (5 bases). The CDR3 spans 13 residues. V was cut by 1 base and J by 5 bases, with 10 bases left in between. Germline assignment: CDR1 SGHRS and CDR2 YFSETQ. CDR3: CASSLFEGNEQYF. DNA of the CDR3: TGCGCCAGCAGCTTGTTCGAGGGTAACGAGCAGTACTTC.

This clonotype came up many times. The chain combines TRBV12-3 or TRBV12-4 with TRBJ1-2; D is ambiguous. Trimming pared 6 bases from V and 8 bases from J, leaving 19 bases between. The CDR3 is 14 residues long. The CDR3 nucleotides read TGTGCCAGCAGCCCCGAGGTTGAGGCAACGGGCTACACCTTC. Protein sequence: CASSPEVEATGYTF.

The CDR3, as DNA: TGCGCCAGCAGCTTACTAGCGGGGCAAGCGAACACCGGGGAGCTGTTTTTT. This gives the protein CASSLLAGQANTGELFF. This rearrangement joins TRBV5-1 to TRBJ2-2; TRBD2 aligns across 10 bases. Trimming at V came to 2 bases and at J to 0 bases, leaving 4 bases not matched to a gene. The CDR3 spans 17 residues. CDR1 is SGHRS and CDR2 is YFSETQ in the germline V gene.

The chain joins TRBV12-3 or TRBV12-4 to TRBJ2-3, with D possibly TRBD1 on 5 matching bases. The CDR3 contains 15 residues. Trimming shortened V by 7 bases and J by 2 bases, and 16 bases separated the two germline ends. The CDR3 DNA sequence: TGTGCCAGCACCCCAGGGCGGAGACTCACAGATACGCAGTATTTT. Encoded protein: CASTPGRRLTDTQYF.

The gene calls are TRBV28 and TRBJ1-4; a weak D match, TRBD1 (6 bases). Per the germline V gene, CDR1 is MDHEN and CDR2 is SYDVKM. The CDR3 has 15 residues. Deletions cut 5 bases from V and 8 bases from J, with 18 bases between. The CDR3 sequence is CASSLPGGAREKLFF. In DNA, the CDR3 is TGTGCCAGCAGTCTCCCGGGGGGGGCGAGGGAAAAACTGTTTTTT.

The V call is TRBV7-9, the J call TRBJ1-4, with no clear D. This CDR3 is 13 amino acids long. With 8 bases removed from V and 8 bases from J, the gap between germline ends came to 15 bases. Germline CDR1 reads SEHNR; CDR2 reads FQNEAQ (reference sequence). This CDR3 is CASQPTLGEKLFF. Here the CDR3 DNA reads TGTGCCAGCCAGCCGACCCTGGGGGAAAAACTGTTTTTT.

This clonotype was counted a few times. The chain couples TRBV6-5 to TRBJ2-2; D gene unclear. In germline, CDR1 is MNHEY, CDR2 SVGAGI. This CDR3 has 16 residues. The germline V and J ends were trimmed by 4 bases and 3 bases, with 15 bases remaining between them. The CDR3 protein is CASSSGSGLDTGELFF. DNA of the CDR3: TGTGCCAGCAGTTCAGGTTCAGGATTGGACACCGGGGAGCTGTTTTTT.

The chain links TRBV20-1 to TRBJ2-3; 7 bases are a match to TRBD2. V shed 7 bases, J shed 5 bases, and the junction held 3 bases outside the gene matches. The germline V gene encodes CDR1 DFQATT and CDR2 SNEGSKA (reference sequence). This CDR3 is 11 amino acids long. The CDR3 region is CSEAGVDTQYF. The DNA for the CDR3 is TGCAGTGAGGCGGGGGTAGATACGCAGTATTTT.

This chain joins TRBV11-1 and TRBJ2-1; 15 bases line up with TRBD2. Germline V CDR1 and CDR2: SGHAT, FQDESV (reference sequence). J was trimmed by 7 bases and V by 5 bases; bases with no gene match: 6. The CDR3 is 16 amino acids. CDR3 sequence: CASSRTSGGAINEQFF. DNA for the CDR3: TGTGCCAGCAGCAGGACTAGCGGGGGGGCTATAAATGAGCAGTTCTTC.

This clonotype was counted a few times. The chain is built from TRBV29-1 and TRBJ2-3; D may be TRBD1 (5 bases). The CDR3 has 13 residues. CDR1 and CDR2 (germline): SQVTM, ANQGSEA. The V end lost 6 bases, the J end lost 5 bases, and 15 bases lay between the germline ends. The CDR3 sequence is CSVSGRARDTQYF. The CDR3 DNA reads TGCAGCGTGTCGGGCAGGGCGCGAGATACGCAGTATTTT.

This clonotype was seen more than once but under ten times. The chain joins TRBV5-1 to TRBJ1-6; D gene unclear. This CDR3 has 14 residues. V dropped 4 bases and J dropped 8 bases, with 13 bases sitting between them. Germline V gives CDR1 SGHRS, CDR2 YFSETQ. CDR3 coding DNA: TGCGCCAGCAGCCCCTCGGGCCCGGATTCACCCCTCCACTTT. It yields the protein CASSPSGPDSPLHF.

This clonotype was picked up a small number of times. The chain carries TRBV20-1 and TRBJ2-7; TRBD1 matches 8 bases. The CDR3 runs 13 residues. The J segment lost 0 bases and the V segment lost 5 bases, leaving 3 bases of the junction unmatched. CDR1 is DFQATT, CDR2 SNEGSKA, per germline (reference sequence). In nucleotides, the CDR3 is TGCAGTGCTTGGACAGGGCGCTCCTACGAGCAGTACTTC. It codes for CSAWTGRSYEQYF.